The next 3 T cell receptor beta chains were all read from a single sample in a study of shared clonotypes between healthy human individuals. TCRdb keeps only in-frame clones here, not all; method: immunoSEQ multiplex PCR. The data hold roughly 1,000,000 clones, with around three quarters observed a single time. The sample comprised memory CD4+ T cells from PBMCs. The subset was: CD45RA-negative fraction. Receptor source: a young man in good health. Some clones in this sample may be carry-over from other donors' samples.

In the case of this clone: Other DNA sequences of this sample code for an identical CDR3. V is TRBV30 and J is TRBJ2-6; D is unclear. Germline V lookup: CDR1 GTSNPN, CDR2 SVGIG (reference sequence). CDR3 length: 13 residues. The V gene lost 0 bases and the J gene lost 4 bases, with 4 bases spanning the gap. DNA for the CDR3: TGTGCCTGGAGTGTAGGCGGGGCCAACGTCCTGACTTTC. Encoded protein: CAWSVGGANVLTF. Filled out from reference TRBV30 and TRBJ2-6, the complete variable domain reads SQTIHQWPATLVQPVGSPLSLECTVEGTSNPNLYWYRQAAGRGLQLLFYSVGIGQISSEVPQNLSASRPQDRQFILSSKKLLLSDSGFYLCAWSVGGANVLTFGAGSRLTVL.

The chain has TRBV29-1 and TRBJ1-2; D may be TRBD1 (6 bases). The CDR3 runs to 14 residues. The V and J ends lost 7 bases and 0 bases respectively, with 15 bases between them. Germline V gene sequence: CDR1 SQVTM, CDR2 ANQGSEA. The DNA of the CDR3 is TGCAGCGCTGGAGGGGGAGCCACTAACTATGGCTACACCTTC. Protein sequence: CSAGGGATNYGYTF.

This chain uses TRBV4-1 with TRBJ2-7; no clear D. The length of the CDR3 is 14 residues. Germline V gene lookup returns CDR1 MGHRA and CDR2 YSYEKL. V lost 3 bases and J 1 base, leaving 10 bases between the germline ends. The CDR3 loop reads CASSHIGRSYEQYF. DNA for the CDR3: TGCGCCAGCAGCCATATTGGCCGATCCTACGAGCAGTACTTC.